The T cell receptor (beta chain) described here comes from a study of cytotoxic CD8 clonotypes in ibrutinib-treated CLL. Background on the study: Overall, roughly 25 responses were partial and 2 complete; following median roughly 62 months, roughly 15 patients stayed remitted and approximately 12 progressed. General observations from the study: Clonality climbed at ibrutinib response, then dropped toward baseline at progression. Clonotypes that were public were uncommon, and they contracted or stayed stable on treatment.

This clone occurred a few times. Its cognate antigen is unknown. Using immunoSEQ multiplex PCR, the repertoire was profiled, and TCRdb retains in-frame clones only, with some absent. The profile shows tens of thousands of clones, less than 90% of them singletons. V was pared by 4 bases and J by 6 bases, with 11 bases between. CDR1 and CDR2 from the germline V gene are SGHDT and YYEEEE. This CDR3 has 13 residues. The specimen was PBMCs, collected after 24 months of ibrutinib treatment. This receptor was identified in a human donor with chronic lymphocytic leukemia. The chain employs TRBV5-6 and TRBJ2-1, with D possibly called TRBD1 or TRBD2 (5 bases each). The CDR3 spells CASSLGTINEQFF. Written as DNA, the CDR3 is TGTGCCAGCAGCCTCGGGACCATCAATGAGCAGTTCTTC.